This T cell receptor (beta chain) was obtained from a study of shared clonotypes between healthy human individuals (TCRdb year 2020). In terms of the full investigation: A couple of women and a few men aged 18 to 49 years were included in the cohort. For each donor, three plates each were used for CD4 naive and CD4 memory, two plates were used for CD8 naive, and one plate was used for CD8 memory. To estimate repertoire size and how much clonotypes are shared between individuals, the study performed deep sequencing of blood TCR repertoires from a few healthy adults. Libraries were prepared and TCR repertoires were sequenced by different laboratories using diverse techniques, in order to increase sequencing depth and limit assay-specific biases. Between about 0.9 and 9 billion PBMCs per donor were obtained by leukapheresis.

Using the deep immunoSEQ assay, multiplex PCR amplified TCR CDR3 regions from genomic DNA. Genomic DNA extracted from each cell subset was distributed evenly over all wells of several immunoSEQ 96-well plates, and each plate served as one replicate. For sorted subsets, each replicate PCR was loaded with 200 to 250 ng genomic DNA, equivalent to 25,000 to 35,000 T cell genomes. Purified libraries were measured with a Qubit 3.0 fluorometer, size-checked on a Bioanalyzer 2100, and measured again with the KAPA Library Quantification kit. Every immunoSEQ 96-well plate was sequenced on a separate single-read 150-cycle Illumina NextSeq 550 flow cell. Per the original workflow: The immunoSEQ output contained only junctional sequences without quality scores, so filtering could not match that applied to full-length reads. Sequences were annotated with PyIR, a Python wrapper for IgBLAST v1.9, using IMGT germline references to assign V/J genes and CDR3. Reads were filtered out if the reads had weak V/J assignments (E-value above 1e-6), no CDR3, stop codons, out-of-frame junctions, or ambiguous translated residues. A V3J clonotype was defined by an identical inferred V gene, J gene, and CDR3 amino acid sequence. To compute the percentage overlap between repertoires, the number of shared unique clonotypes was divided by the size of the smaller repertoire. RTK rarefaction, the Chao1 estimator, and Recon v2.1 estimates of unobserved clonotypes were used to assess repertoire richness. Generation probabilities were computed with OLGA for all TCRbeta clonotypes obtained by the gDNA method from four donors. Here the immuneACCESS table is served through TCRdb, limited to in-frame sequences with V and J called. Missing clones are a known gap in these copies; in checked studies unresolved V genes cover under half, and the rest lacks a known reason. V and J calls and clone size are as listed in that table; D and trimming were resolved from the DNA. This sample holds 1.6 million or so clones; approximately 98.5% were observed only once. The top ten clones comprise roughly 0.36% of the sample.

Donors were healthy HIV-negative adults with no recently reported acute infections or vaccinations. Every donor was a Caucasian adult residing in Nashville, Tennessee, USA. CD4+ T cells were enriched through magnetic negative selection, after which naive cells were positively selected on CD45RA and the remaining negative fraction served as the memory subset. Blood was collected by leukapheresis, and PBMCs were isolated by Ficoll-Histopaque density gradient centrifugation and then cryopreserved in liquid nitrogen vapor phase. Analytical flow cytometry was used to check the purity and quantity of each magnetically sorted T cell population. Each sorted fraction had its genomic DNA isolated and then quantified by UV absorbance on a Nanodrop 2000c. Clipping removes 4 bases from V and 1 base from J, with 6 as the unmatched junction base count. The CDR3 runs 16 amino acids, cysteine and phenylalanine included. Only the CDR3 portion is preserved as DNA: 48 bases, with reading frame beginning at the first base. CDR1 MNHEY and CDR2 SVGAGI are derived from the germline V gene.

To note about this clone: There is no known antigen for this receptor. Base qualities are missing; no much larger clone stands one base away.

Results and caveats for the whole study, not just this receptor: Sampling was limited to blood, and TCR repertoires in tissue likely differ from TCR repertoires in blood. Naive subsets generally had larger estimated clonotype richness than memory subsets. About 5% of naive CD4, 3.5% of naive CD8, 2.3% of memory CD4, and about 0.4% of memory CD8 clonotypes were shared across several donors. Pairwise subsampling led to the expectation that sequencing depth would affect the degree of clonotype sharing among donors. Clonotypes shared by all four sorted-subset donors showed higher generation probabilities than non-shared clonotypes. Incomplete sequencing was indicated by rarefaction of sorted-subset datasets, despite the large sequencing depth. The small number of donors limited the genetic and exposure-history diversity represented.

The material sequenced was naive CD4+ T cells sorted from blood. What this sample's cell subset or site label stands for: CD45RA+ positively selected. The receptor chain draws on TRBV6-5 and TRBJ2-5, with 10 bases in between that match TRBD2. This sequence was found in a man between 25 and 39 years old in good health. The CDR3 reads CASSSRASGSQETQYF. The DNA reads as follows: TGTGCCAGCAGTTCCCGGGCTAGCGGGAGCCAAGAGACCCAGTACTTC.